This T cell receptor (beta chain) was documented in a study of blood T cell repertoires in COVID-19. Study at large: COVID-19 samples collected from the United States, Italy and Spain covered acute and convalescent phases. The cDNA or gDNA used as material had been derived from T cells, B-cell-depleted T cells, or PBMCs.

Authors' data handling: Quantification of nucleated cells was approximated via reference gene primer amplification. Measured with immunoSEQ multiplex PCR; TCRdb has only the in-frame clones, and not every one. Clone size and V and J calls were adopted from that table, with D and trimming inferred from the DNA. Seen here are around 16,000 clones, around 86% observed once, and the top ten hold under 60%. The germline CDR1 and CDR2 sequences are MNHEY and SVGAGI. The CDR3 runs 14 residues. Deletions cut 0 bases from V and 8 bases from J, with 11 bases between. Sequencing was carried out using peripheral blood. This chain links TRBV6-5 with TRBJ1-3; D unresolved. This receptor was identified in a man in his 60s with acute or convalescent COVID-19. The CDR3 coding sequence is TGTGCCAGCAGTTACTCCAGACACGGCGACACCATATATTTT. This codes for CASSYSRHGDTIYF.